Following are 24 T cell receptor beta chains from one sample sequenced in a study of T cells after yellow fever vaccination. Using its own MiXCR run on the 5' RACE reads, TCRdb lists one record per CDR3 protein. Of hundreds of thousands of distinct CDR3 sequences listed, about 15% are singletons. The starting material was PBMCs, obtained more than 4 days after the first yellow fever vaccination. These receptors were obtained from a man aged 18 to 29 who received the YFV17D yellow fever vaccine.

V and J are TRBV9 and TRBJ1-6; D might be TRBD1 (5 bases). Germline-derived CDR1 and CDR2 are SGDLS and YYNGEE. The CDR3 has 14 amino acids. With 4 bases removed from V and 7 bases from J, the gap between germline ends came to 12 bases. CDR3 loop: CASSSQGKNSPLHF. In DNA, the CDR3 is TGTGCCAGCAGCTCCCAGGGCAAGAATTCACCCCTCCACTTT.

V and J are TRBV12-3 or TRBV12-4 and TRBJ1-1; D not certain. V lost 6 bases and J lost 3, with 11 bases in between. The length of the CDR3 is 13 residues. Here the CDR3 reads CASSLGIYTEAFF. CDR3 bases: TGTGCCAGCAGCCTGGGGATATACACTGAAGCTTTCTTT.

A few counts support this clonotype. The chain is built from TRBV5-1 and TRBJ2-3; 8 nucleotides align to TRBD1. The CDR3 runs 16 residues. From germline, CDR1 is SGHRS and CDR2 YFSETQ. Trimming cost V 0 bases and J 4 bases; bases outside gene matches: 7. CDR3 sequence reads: CASSLEARGPADTQYF. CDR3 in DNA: TGCGCCAGCAGCTTGGAAGCCAGGGGGCCCGCAGATACGCAGTATTTT. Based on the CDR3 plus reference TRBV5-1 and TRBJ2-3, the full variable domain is KAGVTQTPRYLIKTRGQQVTLSCSPISGHRSVSWYQQTPGQGLQFLFEYFSETQRNKGNFPGRFSGRQFSNSRSEMNVSTLELGDSALYLCASSLEARGPADTQYFGPGTRLTVL.

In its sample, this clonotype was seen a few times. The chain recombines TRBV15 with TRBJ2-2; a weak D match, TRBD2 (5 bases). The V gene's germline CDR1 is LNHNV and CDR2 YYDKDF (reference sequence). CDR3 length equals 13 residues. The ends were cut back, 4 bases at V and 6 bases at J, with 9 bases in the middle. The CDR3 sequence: CATSNRGSGELFF. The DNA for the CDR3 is TGTGCCACCAGCAACCGGGGATCCGGGGAGCTGTTTTTT.

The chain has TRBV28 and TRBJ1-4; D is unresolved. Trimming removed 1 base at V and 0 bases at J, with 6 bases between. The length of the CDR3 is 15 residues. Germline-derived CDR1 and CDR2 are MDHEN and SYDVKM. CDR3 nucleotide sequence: TGTGCCAGCAGTTTATTTGGCGCAACTAATGAAAAACTGTTTTTT. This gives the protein CASSLFGATNEKLFF.

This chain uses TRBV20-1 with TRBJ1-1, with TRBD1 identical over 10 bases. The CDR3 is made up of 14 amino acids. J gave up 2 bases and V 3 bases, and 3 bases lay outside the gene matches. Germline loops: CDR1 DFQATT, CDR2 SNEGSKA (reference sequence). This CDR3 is CSASRQGANTEAFF. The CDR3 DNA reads TGCAGTGCTAGTCGACAGGGGGCAAACACTGAAGCTTTCTTT.

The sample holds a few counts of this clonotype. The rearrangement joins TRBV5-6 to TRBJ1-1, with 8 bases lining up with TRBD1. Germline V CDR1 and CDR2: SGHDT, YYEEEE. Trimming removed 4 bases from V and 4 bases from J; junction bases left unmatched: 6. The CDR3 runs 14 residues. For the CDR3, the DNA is TGTGCCAGCAGCAGGACAGGGAGTAGCACTGAAGCTTTCTTT. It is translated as CASSRTGSSTEAFF.

The CDR3 nucleotides read TGTGCCAGCGAGGCCGGCCACTCTGGAAACACCATATATTTT. Residues: CASEAGHSGNTIYF. The chain has TRBV9 and TRBJ1-3; D unclear. V dropped 7 bases and J dropped 0 bases, with 11 bases sitting between them. From germline, CDR1 is SGDLS and CDR2 YYNGEE. The CDR3 is 14 residues long.

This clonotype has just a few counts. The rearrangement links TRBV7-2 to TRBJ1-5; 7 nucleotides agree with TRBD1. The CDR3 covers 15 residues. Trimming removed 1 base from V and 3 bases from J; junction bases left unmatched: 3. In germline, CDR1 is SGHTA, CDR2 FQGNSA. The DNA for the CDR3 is TGTGCCAGCAGCTTAGAGGGACAGCTCAATCAGCCCCAGCATTTT. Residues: CASSLEGQLNQPQHF. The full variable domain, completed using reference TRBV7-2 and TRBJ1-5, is GAGVSQSPSNKVTEKGKDVELRCDPISGHTALYWYRQSLGQGLEFLIYFQGNSAPDKSGLPSDRFSAERTGGSVSTLTIQRTQQEDSAVYLCASSLEGQLNQPQHFGDGTRLSIL.

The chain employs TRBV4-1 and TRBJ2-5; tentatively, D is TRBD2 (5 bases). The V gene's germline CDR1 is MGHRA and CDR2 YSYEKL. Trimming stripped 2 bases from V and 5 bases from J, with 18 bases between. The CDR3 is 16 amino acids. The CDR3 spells CASSQPRSGLGETQYF. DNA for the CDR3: TGCGCCAGCAGCCAACCTCGTTCCGGACTGGGGGAGACCCAGTACTTC.

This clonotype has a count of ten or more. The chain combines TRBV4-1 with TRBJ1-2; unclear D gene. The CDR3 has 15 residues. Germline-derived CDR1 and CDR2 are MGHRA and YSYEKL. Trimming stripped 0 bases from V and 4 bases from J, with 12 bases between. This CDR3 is CASSQDPGGFYGYTF. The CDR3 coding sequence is TGCGCCAGCAGCCAAGACCCAGGTGGCTTCTATGGCTACACCTTC.

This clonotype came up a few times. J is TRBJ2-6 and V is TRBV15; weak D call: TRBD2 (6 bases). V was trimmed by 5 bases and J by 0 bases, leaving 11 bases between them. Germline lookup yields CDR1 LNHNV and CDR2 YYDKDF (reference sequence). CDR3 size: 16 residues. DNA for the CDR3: TGTGCCACCAGCCCCGGGGGTACCTCTGGGGCCAACGTCCTGACTTTC. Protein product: CATSPGGTSGANVLTF.

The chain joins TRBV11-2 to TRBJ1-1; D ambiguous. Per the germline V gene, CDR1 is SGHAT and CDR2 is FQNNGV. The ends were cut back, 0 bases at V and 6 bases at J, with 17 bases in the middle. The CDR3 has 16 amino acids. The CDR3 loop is CASSLDLESGSPEAFF. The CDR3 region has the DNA TGTGCCAGCAGCTTAGATCTGGAGTCGGGGAGCCCTGAAGCTTTCTTT.

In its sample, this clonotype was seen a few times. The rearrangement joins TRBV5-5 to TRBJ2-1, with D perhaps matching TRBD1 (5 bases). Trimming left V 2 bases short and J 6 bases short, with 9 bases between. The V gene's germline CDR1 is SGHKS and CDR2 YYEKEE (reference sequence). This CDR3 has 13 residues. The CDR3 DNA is TGTGCCAGCAGCTTTGGGGCGGCCAATGAGCAGTTCTTC. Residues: CASSFGAANEQFF.

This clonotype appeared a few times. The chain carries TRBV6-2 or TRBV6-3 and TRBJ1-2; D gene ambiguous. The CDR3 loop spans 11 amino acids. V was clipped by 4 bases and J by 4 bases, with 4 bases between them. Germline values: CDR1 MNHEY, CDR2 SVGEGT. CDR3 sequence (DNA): TGTGCCAGCAGTTGGGCCTATGGCTACACCTTC. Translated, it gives CASSWAYGYTF.

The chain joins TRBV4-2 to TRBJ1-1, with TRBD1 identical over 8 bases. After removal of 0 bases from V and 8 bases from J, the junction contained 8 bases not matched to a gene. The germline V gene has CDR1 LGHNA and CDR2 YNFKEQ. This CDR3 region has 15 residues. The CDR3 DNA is TGTGCCAGCAGCCAAGATCGGGCAGGGGGCTTAGAAGCTTTCTTT. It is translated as CASSQDRAGGLEAFF.

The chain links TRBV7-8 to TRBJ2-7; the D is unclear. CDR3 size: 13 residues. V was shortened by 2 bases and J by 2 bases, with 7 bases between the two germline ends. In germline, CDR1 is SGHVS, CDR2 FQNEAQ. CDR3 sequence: CASSLNRAYEQYV. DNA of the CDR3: TGTGCCAGCAGCTTAAACCGAGCCTACGAGCAGTACGTC.

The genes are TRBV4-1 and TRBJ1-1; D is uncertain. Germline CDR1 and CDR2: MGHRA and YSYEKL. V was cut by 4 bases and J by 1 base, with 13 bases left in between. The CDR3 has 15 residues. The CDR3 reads CASSLPLLENTEAFF. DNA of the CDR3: TGCGCCAGCAGCCTTCCGCTACTGGAGAACACTGAAGCTTTCTTT.

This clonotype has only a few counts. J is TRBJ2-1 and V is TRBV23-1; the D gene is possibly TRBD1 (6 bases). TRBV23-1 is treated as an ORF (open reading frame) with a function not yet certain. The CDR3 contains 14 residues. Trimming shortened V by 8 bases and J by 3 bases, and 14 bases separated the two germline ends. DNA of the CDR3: TGCGCCAGCTCAAGACAGGTCGACTACAATGAGCAGTTCTTC. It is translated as CASSRQVDYNEQFF.

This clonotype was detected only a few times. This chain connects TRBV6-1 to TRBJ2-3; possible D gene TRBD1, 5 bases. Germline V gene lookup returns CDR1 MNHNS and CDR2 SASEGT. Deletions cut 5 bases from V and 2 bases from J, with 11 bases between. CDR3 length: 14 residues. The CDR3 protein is CASSLDTFTDTQYF. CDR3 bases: TGTGCCAGCAGTCTGGACACCTTCACAGATACGCAGTATTTT.

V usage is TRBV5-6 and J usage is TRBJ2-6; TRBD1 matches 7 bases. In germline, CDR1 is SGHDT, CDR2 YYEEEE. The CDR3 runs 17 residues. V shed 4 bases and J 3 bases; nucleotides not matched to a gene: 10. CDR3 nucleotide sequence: TGTGCCAGCAGCCCTACGGCGGACAGGTTTGGGGCCAACGTCCTGACTTTC. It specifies CASSPTADRFGANVLTF.

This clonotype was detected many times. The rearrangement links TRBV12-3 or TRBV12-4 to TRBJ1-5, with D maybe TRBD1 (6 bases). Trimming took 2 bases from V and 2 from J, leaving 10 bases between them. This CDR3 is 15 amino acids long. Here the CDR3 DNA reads TGTGCCAGCAGTTTAACAGGGTTCGGCAATCAGCCCCAGCATTTT. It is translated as CASSLTGFGNQPQHF.

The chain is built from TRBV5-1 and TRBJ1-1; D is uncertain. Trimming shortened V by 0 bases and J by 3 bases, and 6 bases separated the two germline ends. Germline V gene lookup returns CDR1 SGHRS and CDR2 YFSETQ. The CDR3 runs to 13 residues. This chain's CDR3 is CASSLGRHTEAFF. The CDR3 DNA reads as TGCGCCAGCAGCTTGGGACGGCACACTGAAGCTTTCTTT.

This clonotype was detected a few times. The CDR3 loop is CASSLYRYQETQYF. The CDR3 DNA reads as TGTGCCAGCAGCTTATACAGGTACCAAGAGACCCAGTACTTC. The chain uses TRBV13 and TRBJ2-5, with a tentative D call TRBD1 (5 bases). The ends were cut back, 2 bases at V and 0 bases at J, with 7 bases in the middle. The CDR3 contains 14 residues. The germline CDR1 and CDR2 sequences are PRHDT and FYEKMQ (reference sequence).